Listed below are T cell receptor beta chains from one sample, sequenced in a study of Ad26.COV2.S vaccination and SARS-CoV-2 variants. The data were produced by immunoSEQ multiplex PCR, yet TCRdb's version contains in-frame clones alone and is incomplete. The repertoire holds about 400,000 clones, with approximately 88% as singletons. Material: peripheral blood, obtained in a trial of Ad26.COV2.S vaccine versus placebo. Receptors were obtained from a person aged 18-65 years who received the Ad26.COV2.S COVID-19 vaccine or a placebo. The conserved cysteine and the conserved F or W are not part of the CDR3 here. Expanded clones get a size class; other rows say once, few or many, or leave the size out.

v_gene: TRBV7-2; abundance: NA; j_gene: TRBJ1-2; CDR3aa: ASSLAGTESNYGYT
v_gene: TRBV6-2/TRBV6-3; abundance: NA; j_gene: TRBJ2-3; CDR3aa: ASSFKAGGTDTQY
v_gene: TRBV7-9; abundance: NA; j_gene: TRBJ2-7; CDR3aa: ASSPGFNEQY
v_gene: TRBV28; abundance: NA; j_gene: TRBJ2-2; CDR3aa: ASNLVGGGTGELF
v_gene: TRBV7-2; abundance: NA; j_gene: TRBJ2-7; CDR3aa: ASSLALGSPYEQY
v_gene: TRBV2; abundance: NA; j_gene: TRBJ2-6; CDR3aa: ASKITGANVLT
v_gene: TRBV4-3; abundance: NA; j_gene: TRBJ1-2; CDR3aa: ASTSDLAGRYGYT
v_gene: TRBV5-8; abundance: NA; j_gene: TRBJ1-1; CDR3aa: ASSLGTGGTFGTEAF
v_gene: TRBV24-1; abundance: NA; j_gene: TRBJ2-2; CDR3aa: ATRGGGPGPTGELF
v_gene: TRBV6-2/TRBV6-3; abundance: NA; j_gene: TRBJ2-3; CDR3aa: ASSLQGKADTQY
v_gene: TRBV7-9; abundance: NA; j_gene: TRBJ2-1; CDR3aa: ASSLDYNEQF
v_gene: TRBV6-4; abundance: once; j_gene: TRBJ2-3; CDR3aa: ASSGTSGGPTDTQY